This record concerns one T cell receptor beta chain sequence. The conserved closing phenylalanine or tryptophan is absent in this CDR3, likely reflecting a read error. Semi-nested PCR with Nested Universal Primer A followed constant-region reverse priming of full-length variable regions. Each CDR3 protein gets one entry after TCRdb re-called the 5' RACE reads with MiXCR. Of about 50,000 distinct CDR3 sequences detected, approximately 17% appear once; the ten largest clones hold under 3%. The V gene's germline CDR1 is SQVTM and CDR2 ANQGSEA. The CDR3 is made up of 11 amino acids. V lost 6 bases to trimming and J lost 5 bases, with 10 bases between them.

The chain uses TRBV29-1 and TRBJ2-5; TRBD1 is a possible D gene (5 bases). The sequencing input was naive CD4+ T cells sorted from blood. Subset of the sample: naive CD4+ T cells, CD4+CD45RA+CD25-. The TCR was taken from a female donor with breast cancer. The CDR3 DNA reads as TGCAGCGTCGACAGTAGTGAGACCCAGTACCTC. Amino acids: CSVDSSETQYL.